Below, 3 T cell receptor beta chains from the same sample are listed, as sequenced in a study of blood T cell repertoires in COVID-19. TCRdb's table, derived via immunoSEQ multiplex PCR, lists solely in-frame clones and lacks some. The data hold nearly 200,000 clones, with approximately 81% observed a single time. The sample was peripheral blood. These receptors were taken from a human donor in a cohort sampled during active COVID-19.

The count of this clone is one. The V and J genes are TRBV7-2 and TRBJ2-3, with 9 bases matching TRBD2. CDR1 is SGHTA, CDR2 FQGNSA, per germline. The CDR3 is 15 residues long. The junction had 1 base not matched to a gene; V was cut back by 1 base and J by 2 bases. The CDR3 DNA is TGTGCCAGCAGCTTAGGCGGGAGGGCCACAGATACGCAGTATTTT. It encodes CASSLGGRATDTQYF.

Here the CDR3 DNA reads TGTGCCAGTAGTACGAGTCGGGGGACTGAAGCTTTCTTT. It specifies CASSTSRGTEAFF. The gene calls are TRBV19 and TRBJ1-1; possibly TRBD1 for D (5 bases). V lost 4 bases and J 5 bases, leaving 11 bases between the germline ends. CDR3 size: 13 residues. Germline loops: CDR1 LNHDA, CDR2 SQIVND (reference sequence).

This CDR3 is CASSPGQGTQYF. The CDR3 DNA is TGTGCCAGCAGCCCCGGACAGGGCACGCAGTATTTT. The J gene is TRBJ2-3, the V gene TRBV7-3; TRBD1 agrees at 8 bases. The V and J ends lost 5 bases and 9 bases, in that order; junction bases with no gene match: 4. The germline gives CDR1 SGHTA, CDR2 FQGTGA. This CDR3 has 12 residues. The full variable domain, with the rest looked up from reference TRBV7-3 and TRBJ2-3, is GAGVSQTPSNKVTEKGKYVELRCDPISGHTALYWYRQSLGQGPEFLIYFQGTGAADDSGLPNDRFFAVRPEGSVSTLKIQRTERGDSAVYLCASSPGQGTQYFGPGTRLTVL.